In its sample, the clone carrying this TCR beta chain was seen a few times. Its specificity is not known. TCRdb re-analysed the 5' RACE reads in MiXCR, keeping a single row per CDR3 protein. The profile shows 250,000 to 300,000 distinct CDR3 sequences, 15% to 20% of them singletons. The data are from a study of CD8 T cells in ankylosing spondylitis. Points from the study as a whole: Matched ankylosing spondylitis synovial fluid reportedly contained a significantly enriched population of disease-linked clones.

The TCR comes from a male donor with ankylosing spondylitis or in good health (not recorded which). The sequenced sample was blood, either unsorted or a sorted T cell fraction (not recorded which).

Here the CDR3 reads CASSQTLGQGSLARAFF. CDR3 DNA: TGTGCCAGCAGCCAAACATTGGGACAGGGGTCTTTGGCTAGAGCTTTCTTT. V and J are TRBV7-8 and TRBJ1-1; 10 nucleotides align to TRBD1. CDR1 and CDR2 from the germline V gene are SGHVS and FQNEAQ. This CDR3 comprises 17 residues. Germline trimming cut 5 bases from V and 10 bases from J; bases unmatched to any gene: 19.